The 2 T cell receptor beta chains below were found in one sample sequenced in a study of blood T cells in healthy people across ages. A second PCR, run for roughly 7 to 12 cycles, used a sample-barcoded 5' primer plus a J-beta primer mix. MiXCR, applied by TCRdb to the 5' RACE reads, yields one record per CDR3 protein. The data show about 800,000 distinct CDR3 sequences, roughly 25% seen once. The sample was also linked to a second study, of T cells of mothers and their children.

Material: blood. All receptors come from a boy aged 5 to 17 in good health.

This clonotype was counted once. The chain couples TRBV12-3 or TRBV12-4 to TRBJ2-3, with 7 bases fitting TRBD1. J was trimmed by 2 bases and V by 6 bases; bases with no gene match: 8. The CDR3 has 15 residues. The CDR3 spells CASSRRQGPTDTQYF. DNA for the CDR3: TGTGCCAGCAGCCGGAGACAGGGACCCACAGATACGCAGTATTTT.

As to this clonotype: Germline is not matched at one junction end, which may reflect a read error. The chain couples TRBV2 to TRBJ2-5; D not resolved. TRBJ2-7 explains the end of the DNA better; the J call may be wrong. This CDR3 has 13 residues. Looked up from germline, CDR1 is SNHLY and CDR2 is FYNNEI. CDR3 in amino acids: CANSDQETYEQYF. The DNA for the CDR3 is TGTGCCAACAGTGATCAGGAAACCTACGAGCAGTACTTC.